This TCR beta chain comes out of a study of blood T cell repertoires in COVID-19 (dated by TCRdb to 2020 to 2022). For the study in its entirety: The collaborator samples originated in the United States, Italy and Spain and spanned the acute and convalescent phases of COVID-19. The prospective study material was composed of cDNA or gDNA derived from T cells, B-cell-depleted T cells, or PBMCs. Deeply sampled blood TCRbeta repertoires from subjects exposed to, actively infected with, or recovered from COVID-19 were included in the dataset. The repertoires were released in a freely available public database meant as a resource for research on the immune response to SARS-CoV-2. Samples came from the ongoing ImmuneRACE study (first 160 participants) plus 1,254 subjects from 6 global collaborators. Nearly every sample came with metadata listing a de-identified subject ID, COVID-19 status, age in years and sex. HLA class I and class II types, where available, came from metadata supplied by the sample provider rather than from assay-based typing.

On this clone: The specificity of this receptor is unknown. No base qualities exist here, and no much larger clone lies one base off it. The same CDR3 also results from other DNA sequences found in this sample.

The CDR3 measures 15 amino acids from cysteine to phenylalanine. Only the CDR3 region is kept as DNA, spanning 45 bases read in frame from base 1. Ends trimmed: V by 1 base, J by 2 bases; bases unmatched to a gene: 2. Sequences SGDLS (CDR1) and YYNGEE (CDR2) are obtained from the germline V gene. General findings and caveats noted by the study authors: How much clinical and demographic metadata was included differed by source and by participant, and the metadata was provided uncurated.

A second Seattle source provided samples from volunteer blood donors who had recovered from COVID-19. Each collaborating institution followed its own protocols to collect whole blood in K2EDTA tubes. For TCRbeta analysis, collaborators shipped samples as frozen whole blood, isolated PBMCs, or DNA extracted from either of those sample types. TCRbeta CDR3 regions were amplified from genomic DNA by means of the immunoSEQ Assay, a bias-controlled multiplex PCR. Per the original workflow: Within the assay, amplification of reference gene primers was used to estimate how many nucleated cells each sample contained. Sequence reads were collapsed and filtered to measure the absolute abundance of every unique TCRbeta CDR3 rearrangement. Productive Simpson clonality was computed per sample as the square root of Simpson's diversity index over productive rearrangements. TCRdb limited this immuneACCESS table to in-frame rearrangements with V and J called. A share of clones is missing; checked studies link under half to unresolved V genes, and the rest is unexplained. The V and J calls and clone size come from that table; D and trimming were worked out from the DNA. A total of some 290,000 clones appear in this sample, 70% to 90% of them only once. 4.6% of the sample is in the top ten clones.

The source material was peripheral blood. This chain is built from TRBV9 and TRBJ2-2; TRBD2 lines up with 7 middle nucleotides. This clonotype was obtained from a man in his sixties who had recovered from COVID-19. The nucleotides read TGTGCCAGCAGCGTACTAGCGGATAACACCGGGGAGCTGTTTTTT. Its protein product is CASSVLADNTGELFF.